This entry lists 21 T cell receptor beta chains sequenced from one sample in a study of cytomegalovirus exposure and HLA in healthy donors. The data were produced by immunoSEQ multiplex PCR, yet TCRdb's version contains in-frame clones alone and is incomplete. The sample consists of tens of thousands of clones, approximately 94% of them appearing once. Sequencing used PBMCs. The receptors originated from a woman under 30 in good health and CMV-seropositive.

The table lists this clone with a few counts. The chain combines TRBV7-8 with TRBJ2-7; D possibly corresponds to TRBD1 (6 bases). With 4 bases removed from V and 0 bases from J, the gap between germline ends came to 13 bases. This CDR3 has 15 amino acids. Germline-derived CDR1 and CDR2 are SGHVS and FQNEAQ. As DNA, the CDR3 is TGTGCCAGCAGCTCGTGGCAGGGGCCCTCCTACGAGCAGTACTTC. Amino acid sequence: CASSSWQGPSYEQYF.

The chain employs TRBV28 and TRBJ2-7; the D gene is possibly TRBD2 (6 bases). The V end lost 3 bases, the J end lost 2 bases, and 11 bases lay between the germline ends. The CDR3 sequence is 14 residues long. Germline CDR1 reads MDHEN; CDR2 reads SYDVKM. The CDR3, as DNA: TGTGCCAGCAGTTTCGGGACTGCCGCCTACGAGCAGTACTTC. Protein sequence: CASSFGTAAYEQYF.

This chain connects TRBV6-5 to TRBJ1-2, with 11 bases matching TRBD1. The CDR3 is made up of 14 amino acids. The V and J ends lost 6 bases and 5 bases, in that order; junction bases with no gene match: 5. CDR1 is MNHEY, CDR2 SVGAGI, per germline. The CDR3 region has the DNA TGTGCCAGCAGCCAAGGGACAGGGGGATATGGCTACACCTTC. Translated, it gives CASSQGTGGYGYTF.

The gene calls are TRBV11-3 and TRBJ2-2, with TRBD2 identical over 8 bases. The CDR3 spans 16 residues. V shed 7 bases and J 5 bases; nucleotides not matched to a gene: 12. Germline loops: CDR1 SGHNT, CDR2 YENEEA. The CDR3 region is CASTRGAGGWTGELFF. The DNA for the CDR3 is TGTGCCAGCACCCGGGGGGCGGGAGGATGGACCGGGGAGCTGTTTTTT. The entire variable domain, with the rest obtained from reference TRBV11-3 and TRBJ2-2, is as follows: EAGVVQSPRYKIIEKKQPVAFWCNPISGHNTLYWYLQNLGQGPELLIRYENEEAVDDSQLPKDRFSAERLKGVDSTLKIQPAELGDSAVYLCASTRGAGGWTGELFFGEGSRLTVL.

This chain's CDR3 is CASSPDGNGNTIYF. CDR3 in DNA: TGTGCCAGCTCACCGGACGGGAATGGAAACACCATATATTTT. The chain links TRBV18 to TRBJ1-3, with D hard to call. Trimming removed 3 bases at V and 3 bases at J, with 9 bases between. The germline gives CDR1 KGHSH, CDR2 LQKENI. There are 14 residues in the CDR3.

J is TRBJ2-7 and V is TRBV9, with D hard to call. Trimming took 0 bases from V and 3 from J, leaving 13 bases between them. From germline, CDR1 is SGDLS and CDR2 YYNGEE. This CDR3 comprises 15 residues. For the CDR3, the DNA is TGTGCCAGCAGCGTAGCAGGCAGTCCATACTACGAGCAGTACTTC. Translating it yields CASSVAGSPYYEQYF.

The chain carries TRBV28 and TRBJ2-6; possible D gene TRBD2, 6 bases. V was shortened by 6 bases and J by 4 bases, with 13 bases between the two germline ends. Germline CDR1 reads MDHEN; CDR2 reads SYDVKM. CDR3 size: 15 residues. CDR3 region: CASSPAGSGANVLTF. CDR3 nucleotide sequence: TGTGCCAGCAGCCCTGCGGGATCCGGGGCCAACGTCCTGACTTTC.

This clone has only one observation. The chain joins TRBV5-5 to TRBJ2-7; the match to TRBD2 covers 13 bases. The CDR3 length is 15 residues. Germline lookup yields CDR1 SGHKS and CDR2 YYEKEE (reference sequence). J gave up 4 bases and V 3 bases, and 4 bases lay outside the gene matches. CDR3 DNA sequence: TGTGCCAGCAGCTGGGGACTAGCGGGATTGTACGAGCAGTACTTC. It yields the protein CASSWGLAGLYEQYF.

The J gene is TRBJ1-3, the V gene TRBV7-9; TRBD1 matches 8 bases. Germline lookup yields CDR1 SEHNR and CDR2 FQNEAQ (reference sequence). The CDR3 is made up of 15 amino acids. The trim removed 5 bases at V and 2 bases at J, leaving 5 bases unmatched. CDR3 sequence (DNA): TGTGCCAGCAGCCGCAACAGGGGGACTGGAAACACCATATATTTT. Protein sequence: CASSRNRGTGNTIYF. The variable domain in full, with the rest retrieved from reference TRBV7-9 and TRBJ1-3, is DTGVSQNPRHKITKRGQNVTFRCDPISEHNRLYWYRQTLGQGPEFLTYFQNEAQLEKSRLLSDRFSAERPKGSFSTLEIQRTEQGDSAMYLCASSRNRGTGNTIYFGEGSWLTVV.

This chain joins TRBV30 and TRBJ2-2; possibly TRBD2 for D (6 bases). The CDR3 is made up of 14 amino acids. Germline loops: CDR1 GTSNPN, CDR2 SVGIG (reference sequence). V was shortened by 3 bases and J by 6 bases, with 14 bases between the two germline ends. The CDR3 spells CAWRLAFLSGELFF. The CDR3 DNA sequence: TGTGCCTGGAGACTAGCCTTTCTCTCCGGGGAGCTGTTTTTT.

This chain joins TRBV7-2 and TRBJ2-7; 8 bases match TRBD1. The V gene end was trimmed by 0 bases and the J gene end by 1 base; junction bases not matched to a gene: 11. Germline V gene data show CDR1 as SGHTA and CDR2 as FQGNSA. The length of the CDR3 is 18 residues. The chain's CDR3 is CASSLAWGSGGGSYEQYF. Written as DNA, the CDR3 is TGTGCCAGCAGCTTAGCGTGGGGGTCAGGGGGCGGGTCCTACGAGCAGTACTTC.

V is TRBV25-1 and J is TRBJ1-1; D is uncertain. Trimming removed 3 bases at V and 2 bases at J, with 7 bases between. Germline assignment: CDR1 MGHDK and CDR2 SYGVNS. This CDR3 contains 13 residues. Written as DNA, the CDR3 is TGTGCCAGCAGTGACCCCCTAAACACTGAAGCTTTCTTT. This sequence encodes CASSDPLNTEAFF.

The chain's CDR3 is CASGQDWDSTNYGYTF. CDR3 bases: TGTGCTAGTGGTCAGGATTGGGACAGCACGAACTATGGCTACACCTTC. The genes are TRBV12-5 and TRBJ1-2; 7 positions match TRBD1. V lost 5 bases and J lost 2; bases outside the gene matches: 11. Germline lookup yields CDR1 LGHNT and CDR2 FRNRAP. The CDR3 totals 16 residues.

The CDR3 DNA is TGTGCCAGCAGCGGCGGGGTCTATGGCTACACCTTC. It translates to CASSGGVYGYTF. V is TRBV7-9 and J is TRBJ1-2; D uncertain. V was trimmed by 5 bases and J by 4 bases, leaving 8 bases between them. This CDR3 region has 12 residues. Germline CDR1 SEHNR, CDR2 FQNEAQ (reference sequence).

The chain carries TRBV27 and TRBJ2-7; 8 bases line up with TRBD1. Unmatched junction bases numbered 8, after V lost 3 bases and J lost 4 bases. CDR3 length: 15 amino acids. Per the germline V gene, CDR1 is MNHEY and CDR2 is SMNVEV (reference sequence). This chain's CDR3 is CASSLERTGIYEQYF. DNA of the CDR3: TGTGCCAGCAGTTTGGAAAGGACAGGGATTTACGAGCAGTACTTC.

This clone was counted a single time. The chain combines TRBV28 with TRBJ2-2, with TRBD1 identical over 7 bases. The CDR3 sequence is 16 residues long. CDR1 and CDR2 (germline): MDHEN, SYDVKM. V was clipped by 2 bases and J by 3 bases; unmatched bases: 6. The CDR3 nucleotides read TGTGCCAGCAGTTTAGAAGGACAGGTATACACCGGGGAGCTGTTTTTT. Its translation: CASSLEGQVYTGELFF. Full variable domain (outside the CDR3, taken from reference TRBV28 and TRBJ2-2): DVKVTQSSRYLVKRTGEKVFLECVQDMDHENMFWYRQDPGLGLRLIYFSYDVKMKEKGDIPEGYSVSREKKERFSLILESASTNQTSMYLCASSLEGQVYTGELFFGEGSRLTVL.

The genes are TRBV5-5 and TRBJ2-5, with D hard to call. The germline gives CDR1 SGHKS, CDR2 YYEKEE (reference sequence). The V and J ends lost 7 bases and 3 bases respectively, with 10 bases between them. The CDR3 runs to 12 residues. CDR3 sequence (DNA): TGTGCCAGCTATCGTCCCGAAGAGACCCAGTACTTC. Protein product: CASYRPEETQYF.

The chain is built from TRBV28 and TRBJ1-1; perhaps TRBD1 as D (5 bases). The CDR3 has 16 residues. The germline V gene encodes CDR1 MDHEN and CDR2 SYDVKM. The V end was cut by 1 base, the J end by 0 bases, with 12 bases between. CDR3 sequence (DNA): TGTGCCAGCAGTTTATATGGACACCTACTGAACACTGAAGCTTTCTTT. The encoded protein is CASSLYGHLLNTEAFF.

This chain connects TRBV30 to TRBJ2-7; 9 nucleotides match TRBD1. The CDR3 loop spans 15 amino acids. V gave up 8 bases and J gave up 1 base; unmatched junction bases: 12. CDR1 is GTSNPN, CDR2 SVGIG, per germline (reference sequence). Here the CDR3 reads CAVRGGTGISYEQYF. The CDR3 nucleotides are TGTGCCGTTCGCGGCGGGACAGGGATTTCCTACGAGCAGTACTTC. Full variable domain (outside the CDR3, taken from reference TRBV30 and TRBJ2-7): SQTIHQWPATLVQPVGSPLSLECTVEGTSNPNLYWYRQAAGRGLQLLFYSVGIGQISSEVPQNLSASRPQDRQFILSSKKLLLSDSGFYLCAVRGGTGISYEQYFGPGTRLTVT.

The J gene is TRBJ2-5, the V gene TRBV14; possibly TRBD1 for D (5 bases). Germline V gene lookup returns CDR1 SGHDN and CDR2 FVKESK. V lost 4 bases to trimming and J lost 5 bases, with 17 bases between them. The CDR3 length is 15 residues. For the CDR3, the DNA is TGTGCCAGCAGCCCGAATTTGGCAGGGTGGGAGACCCAGTACTTC. Protein product: CASSPNLAGWETQYF.

The rearrangement joins TRBV6-6 to TRBJ1-1, with D perhaps matching TRBD1 (5 bases). This CDR3 has 13 residues. Germline CDR1 reads MNHNY; CDR2 reads SVGAGI (reference sequence). Trimming removed 2 bases from V and 1 base from J, with 5 bases in between. CDR3 in amino acids: CASSYTGNTEAFF. The CDR3 bases are TGTGCCAGCAGTTACACAGGGAACACTGAAGCTTTCTTT.